This TCR beta chain comes out of a study of shared clonotypes between healthy human individuals. Study results and caveats: Non-shared clonotypes were found to have lower generation probabilities than the clonotypes that were shared by all four of the sorted-subset donors. Blood alone was sampled, and tissue repertoires likely differ. In having few donors, the study represented limited genetic and exposure-history diversity.

Sorted-subset replicate PCR reactions contained roughly 210 ng DNA, corresponding to approximately 30,000 T cell genomes. Sequencing used immunoSEQ multiplex PCR; TCRdb keeps in-frame clones, though not all of them. Of some 2,500,000 clones listed, roughly 90% are singletons. A remark on this clone: Its cognate antigen is unknown.

The clonotype originates from a man younger than 30 in good health. Some clones in this sample may be carry-over from other donors' samples. Sequencing used naive CD4+ T cells from PBMCs. This sample's subset: CD45RA+ positively selected.

The CDR3 here is CASTETGAGQPQHF. The CDR3 nucleotides are TGTGCCAGCACCGAAACAGGGGCGGGTCAGCCCCAGCATTTT. The rearrangement uses TRBV7-2 and TRBJ1-5; TRBD1 aligns across 7 bases. Trimming at V came to 7 bases and at J to 6 bases, leaving 9 bases not matched to a gene. The CDR3 covers 14 residues. Germline-derived CDR1 and CDR2 are SGHTA and FQGNSA.